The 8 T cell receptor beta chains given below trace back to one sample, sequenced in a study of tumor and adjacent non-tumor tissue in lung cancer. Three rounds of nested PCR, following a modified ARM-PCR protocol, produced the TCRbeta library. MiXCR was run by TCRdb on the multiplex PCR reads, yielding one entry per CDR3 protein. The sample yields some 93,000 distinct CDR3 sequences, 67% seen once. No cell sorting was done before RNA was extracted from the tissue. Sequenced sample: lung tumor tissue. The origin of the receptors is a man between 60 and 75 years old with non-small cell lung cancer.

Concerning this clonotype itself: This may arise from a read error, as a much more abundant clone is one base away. The CDR3 here is CASSLQGQGAMSEQYF. In nucleotides, the CDR3 is TGTGCCAGTAGTCTTCAAGGACAGGGGGCGATGAGCGAGCAGTACTTC. This chain uses TRBV19 with TRBJ2-7; 11 positions agree with TRBD1. Germline loops: CDR1 LNHDA, CDR2 SQIVND (reference sequence). Losses at the gene ends were 5 bases for V and 6 bases for J; bases not matched to a gene: 12. The CDR3 extends over 16 amino acids.

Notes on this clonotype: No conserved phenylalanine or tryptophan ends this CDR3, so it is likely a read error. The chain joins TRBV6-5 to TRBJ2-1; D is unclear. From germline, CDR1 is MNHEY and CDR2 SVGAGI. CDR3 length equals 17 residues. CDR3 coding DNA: TGTGGCAGCAGTTACTCCGCGCGACCTGACTCATACAATGAGCAGTTCATC. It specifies CGSSYSARPDSYNEQFI.

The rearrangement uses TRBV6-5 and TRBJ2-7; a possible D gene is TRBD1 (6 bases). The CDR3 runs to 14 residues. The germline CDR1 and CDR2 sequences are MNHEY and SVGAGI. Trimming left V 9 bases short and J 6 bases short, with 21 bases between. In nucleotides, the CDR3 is TGTGCCAGTACCCGGGGACATGAGCTGTCCGAGCAGTACTTC. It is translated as CASTRGHELSEQYF.

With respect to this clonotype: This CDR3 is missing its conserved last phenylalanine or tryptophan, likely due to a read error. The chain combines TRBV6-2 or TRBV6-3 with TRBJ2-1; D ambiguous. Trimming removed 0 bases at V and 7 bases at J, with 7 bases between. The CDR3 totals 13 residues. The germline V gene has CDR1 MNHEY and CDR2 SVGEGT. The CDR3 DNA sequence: TGTGCCAGCAGTTACTCCAAGCCGAATGAGCAGTTCTTA. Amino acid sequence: CASSYSKPNEQFL.

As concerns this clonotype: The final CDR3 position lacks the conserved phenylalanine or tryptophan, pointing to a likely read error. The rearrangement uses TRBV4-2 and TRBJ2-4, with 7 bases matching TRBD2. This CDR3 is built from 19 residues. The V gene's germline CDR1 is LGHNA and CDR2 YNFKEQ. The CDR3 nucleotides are TGTGCCAGCAGCCAAGCGCAGGCTAGCGGATCGTTAGCCAAGAACACTCAGTACCTC. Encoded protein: CASSQAQASGSLAKNTQYL.

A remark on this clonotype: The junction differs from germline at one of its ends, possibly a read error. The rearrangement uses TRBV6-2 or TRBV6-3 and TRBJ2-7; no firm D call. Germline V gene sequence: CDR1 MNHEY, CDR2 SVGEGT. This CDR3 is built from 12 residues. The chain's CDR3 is CAISRSVYEQCF. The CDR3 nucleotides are TGTGCCATCAGTCGGTCCGTTTACGAGCAGTGCTTC.

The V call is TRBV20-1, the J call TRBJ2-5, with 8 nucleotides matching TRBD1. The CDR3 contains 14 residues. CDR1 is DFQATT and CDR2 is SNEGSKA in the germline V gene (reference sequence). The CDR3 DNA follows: TGCAATGCCTTTTCGACAGGGGCTCAAGAGACCCAGTACTTC. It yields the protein CNAFSTGAQETQYF.

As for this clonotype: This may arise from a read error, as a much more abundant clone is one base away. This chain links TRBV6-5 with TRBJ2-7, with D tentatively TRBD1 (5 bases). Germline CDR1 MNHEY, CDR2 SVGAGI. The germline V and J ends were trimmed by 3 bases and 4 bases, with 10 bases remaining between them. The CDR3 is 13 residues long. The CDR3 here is CASSYQGHYEQYF. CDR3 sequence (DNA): TGTGCCAGCAGTTATCAGGGTCATTACGAGCAGTACTTC.